This is a list of T cell receptor beta chains from one sample in a study of T cell changes during pregnancy in multiple sclerosis. Sequencing used immunoSEQ multiplex PCR; TCRdb keeps in-frame clones, though not all of them. In the table there are tens of thousands of clones, about 90% of which are singletons. Sample: CD4+ T cells from peripheral blood mononuclear cells, taken after pregnancy. Source of these receptors: a female donor with multiple sclerosis, enrolled in a pregnancy study. CDR3s include the opening cysteine and the closing phenylalanine or tryptophan. Fields, in order: V gene, clone size, D gene, J gene, CDR3 DNA, CDR3 protein. The D gene is left open where the match is weak. Some rows have no size entry. The others give once, few or many, or a class for an expanded clone.

v_call: TRBV28
clone_size: -
d_call: -
j_call: TRBJ1-2
cdr3_nt: TGTGCCAGCAGTTCGTCGTCAGACTATGGCTACACCTTC
cdr3_aa: CASSSSSDYGYTF

v_call: TRBV5-1
clone_size: -
d_call: -
j_call: TRBJ1-4
cdr3_nt: TGCGCCAGCAGCTTGGAAGCCCAGGCCAATGAAAAACTGTTTTTT
cdr3_aa: CASSLEAQANEKLFF

v_call: TRBV6-6
clone_size: -
d_call: -
j_call: TRBJ1-3
cdr3_nt: TGTGCCAGCAGTCAGAGGCCTGGAAACACCATATATTTT
cdr3_aa: CASSQRPGNTIYF

v_call: TRBV6-5
clone_size: -
d_call: -
j_call: TRBJ1-1
cdr3_nt: TGTGCCACCCGAGGGGGGGCCTCCACTGAAGCTTTCTTT
cdr3_aa: CATRGGASTEAFF

v_call: TRBV18
clone_size: -
d_call: TRBD2
j_call: TRBJ2-5
cdr3_nt: TGTGCCAGCTCTCAAAGCGGGGGGATACTAGAGACCCAGTACTTC
cdr3_aa: CASSQSGGILETQYF

v_call: TRBV5-4
clone_size: -
d_call: TRBD1
j_call: TRBJ2-2
cdr3_nt: TGTGCCAGCAGCTTCCGGGACAGGGGGCGAACCGGGGAGCTGTTTTTT
cdr3_aa: CASSFRDRGRTGELFF

v_call: TRBV7-6
clone_size: -
d_call: -
j_call: TRBJ2-5
cdr3_nt: TGTGCCAGCAGCGGAGCCCCGGAAGAGACCCAGTACTTC
cdr3_aa: CASSGAPEETQYF

v_call: TRBV19
clone_size: -
d_call: TRBD2
j_call: TRBJ2-5
cdr3_nt: TGTGCCAGTAGTACCCCGGGAGGCTCCCAGACCCAGTACTTC
cdr3_aa: CASSTPGGSQTQYF

v_call: TRBV19
clone_size: -
d_call: TRBD1
j_call: TRBJ1-4
cdr3_nt: TGTGCCAGTAGCCGGTCAGGGGGAGGAAAACTGTTTTTT
cdr3_aa: CASSRSGGGKLFF

v_call: TRBV4-3
clone_size: -
d_call: -
j_call: TRBJ2-2
cdr3_nt: TGCGCCAGCAGCCGAGAGTACAGGGAGGGCACCGGGGAGCTGTTTTTT
cdr3_aa: CASSREYREGTGELFF

v_call: TRBV2
clone_size: -
d_call: -
j_call: TRBJ1-1
cdr3_nt: TGTGCCAGCAGACCTACCGCGGGCCATGCTGAAGCTTTCTTT
cdr3_aa: CASRPTAGHAEAFF

v_call: TRBV19
clone_size: few
d_call: -
j_call: TRBJ2-2
cdr3_nt: TGTGCCAGTAGTTGGGGCATGGGTGTTAACGGGGAGCTGTTTTTT
cdr3_aa: CASSWGMGVNGELFF

v_call: TRBV11-1
clone_size: -
d_call: TRBD2
j_call: TRBJ2-1
cdr3_nt: TGTGCCAGCAGCTTACGCGGGGGAACCGTGGACAATGAGCAGTTCTTC
cdr3_aa: CASSLRGGTVDNEQFF

v_call: TRBV28
clone_size: -
d_call: -
j_call: TRBJ1-1
cdr3_nt: TGTGCCAGCAGTAGCGAGACGAACACTGAAGCTTTCTTT
cdr3_aa: CASSSETNTEAFF

v_call: TRBV5-5
clone_size: once
d_call: TRBD1
j_call: TRBJ1-1
cdr3_nt: TGTGCCAGCAGCCGAACGACAGGGCAAGCTTTCTTT
cdr3_aa: CASSRTTGQAFF

v_call: TRBV5-1
clone_size: -
d_call: -
j_call: TRBJ2-5
cdr3_nt: TGCGCCAGCAGCTTGTTCGGGTCCGAAGAGACCCAGTACTTC
cdr3_aa: CASSLFGSEETQYF

v_call: TRBV6-5
clone_size: once
d_call: -
j_call: TRBJ1-1
cdr3_nt: TGTGCCAGCAGTTACTTATTCGGGGGGGGCCGAGTTGGAAGTTTCTTT
cdr3_aa: CASSYLFGGGRVGSFF

v_call: TRBV7-8
clone_size: few
d_call: -
j_call: TRBJ1-6
cdr3_nt: TGTGCCAGCAGTCTTACATATAATTCACCCCTCCACTTT
cdr3_aa: CASSLTYNSPLHF

v_call: TRBV6-6
clone_size: -
d_call: -
j_call: TRBJ2-5
cdr3_nt: TGTGCCAGCAGTTACCGGGGGACCCAGGGGGCCCAGTACTTC
cdr3_aa: CASSYRGTQGAQYF

v_call: TRBV7-8
clone_size: -
d_call: -
j_call: TRBJ2-5
cdr3_nt: TGTGCCAGCAGCTTTAGTAGGGCAAGGGGCCCTTGGGAGACCCAGTACTTC
cdr3_aa: CASSFSRARGPWETQYF

v_call: TRBV20-1
clone_size: -
d_call: TRBD1
j_call: TRBJ1-2
cdr3_nt: TGCAGTGCTTTTCAGGGGGCTGGCTACACCTTC
cdr3_aa: CSAFQGAGYTF

v_call: TRBV7-9
clone_size: -
d_call: -
j_call: TRBJ2-3
cdr3_nt: TGTGCCGTATACTACCGAAGCACAGATACGCAGTATTTT
cdr3_aa: CAVYYRSTDTQYF

v_call: TRBV6-5
clone_size: -
d_call: -
j_call: TRBJ1-1
cdr3_nt: TGTGCCAGCACCTTATCCAGGGGGAACACTGAAGCTTTCTTT
cdr3_aa: CASTLSRGNTEAFF

v_call: TRBV6-1
clone_size: -
d_call: -
j_call: TRBJ2-7
cdr3_nt: TGTGCCAGCAGTGAAGGGAGCTTTTTGACCTACGAGCAGTACTTC
cdr3_aa: CASSEGSFLTYEQYF

v_call: TRBV5-1
clone_size: -
d_call: -
j_call: TRBJ1-1
cdr3_nt: TGCGCCAGCAGCTTGAAGATTGCAGGCACTGAAGCTTTCTTT
cdr3_aa: CASSLKIAGTEAFF

v_call: TRBV7-2
clone_size: once
d_call: -
j_call: TRBJ1-3
cdr3_nt: TGTGCCAGCAGTGAGGGCAGTGTCTCTGGAAACACCATATATTTT
cdr3_aa: CASSEGSVSGNTIYF

v_call: TRBV6-1
clone_size: -
d_call: TRBD2
j_call: TRBJ2-5
cdr3_nt: TGTGCCAGCAGTGAAGTACCACTAGCGGGGGGGCCTGGAGAGACCCAGTACTTC
cdr3_aa: CASSEVPLAGGPGETQYF

v_call: TRBV10-2
clone_size: -
d_call: -
j_call: TRBJ1-1
cdr3_nt: TGCGCCAGCACGCCTTTACCGAGTTCGAACACTGAAGCTTTCTTT
cdr3_aa: CASTPLPSSNTEAFF

v_call: TRBV2
clone_size: -
d_call: -
j_call: TRBJ1-2
cdr3_nt: TGTGCCAGCAGCTCCCGGGACAACTACTATGGCTACACCTTC
cdr3_aa: CASSSRDNYYGYTF

v_call: TRBV5-1
clone_size: -
d_call: -
j_call: TRBJ1-1
cdr3_nt: TGCGCCAGCAGCCGGAGCGGGGGTGGCACTGAAGCTTTCTTT
cdr3_aa: CASSRSGGGTEAFF

v_call: TRBV2
clone_size: -
d_call: TRBD2
j_call: TRBJ2-2
cdr3_nt: TGTGCCAGCACTAGCGGGGGGGCCGTCGACGGGGAGCTGTTTTTT
cdr3_aa: CASTSGGAVDGELFF